The T cell receptor (beta chain) described here comes from a study of identical twins. TCRdb passed the 5' RACE reads through MiXCR, listing each CDR3 protein once. In the table there are 350,000 to 400,000 distinct CDR3 sequences, 7% to 9.5% of which are singletons. As concerns this clonotype: Its antigen is still unknown.

Study-wide results and caveats: Insertions ran lower in abundant cord blood beta clonotypes, though not in memory repertoires. Invariant populations such as MAIT and iNKT cells could partly muddle zero-insertion analyses.

CDR1 SGHRS and CDR2 YFSETQ come from the germline V gene. V lost 4 bases to trimming and J lost 2 bases, with 9 bases between them. This CDR3 has 13 residues. The clonotype comes from a woman between 45 and 65 years old in good health. J is TRBJ2-5 and V is TRBV5-1, with D possibly TRBD1 on 5 matching bases. Sample: naive T cells sorted from blood. The CDR3 spells CASSPGSQETQYF. The CDR3 bases are TGCGCCAGCAGCCCAGGGTCTCAAGAGACCCAGTACTTC.